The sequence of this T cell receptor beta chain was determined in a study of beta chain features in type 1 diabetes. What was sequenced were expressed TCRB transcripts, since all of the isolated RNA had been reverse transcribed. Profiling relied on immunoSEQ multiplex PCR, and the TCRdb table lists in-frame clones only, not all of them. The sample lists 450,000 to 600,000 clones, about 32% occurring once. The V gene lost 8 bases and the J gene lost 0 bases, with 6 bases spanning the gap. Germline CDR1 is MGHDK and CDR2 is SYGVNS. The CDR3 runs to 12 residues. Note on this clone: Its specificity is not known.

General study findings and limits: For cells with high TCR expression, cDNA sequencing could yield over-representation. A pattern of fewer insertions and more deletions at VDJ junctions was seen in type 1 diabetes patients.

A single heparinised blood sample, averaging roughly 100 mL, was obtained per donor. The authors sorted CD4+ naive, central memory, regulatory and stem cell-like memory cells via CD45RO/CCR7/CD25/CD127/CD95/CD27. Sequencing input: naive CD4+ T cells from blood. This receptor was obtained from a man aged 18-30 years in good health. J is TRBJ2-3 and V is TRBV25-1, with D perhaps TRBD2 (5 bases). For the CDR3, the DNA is TGTGCCAGCGGCGGGAGCACAGATACGCAGTATTTT. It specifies CASGGSTDTQYF.